This T cell receptor (beta chain) was observed in a study of T-cell reconstitution after alpha-beta-depleted transplantation in children. Points from the study as a whole: Two months or so post-transplant, alpha-beta T cells reportedly derived from several hundred expanded graft clones. Counts and diversity of T cells one year after transplant came mostly from newly produced T cells. Some patients owed their high day-60 TCRbeta diversity to surviving recipient T cells and thymic progenitors.

Many counts were recorded for this clonotype. Its target is not known. This CDR3 has 14 amino acids. Germline assignment: CDR1 LGHNT and CDR2 FRNRAP. Trimming stripped 1 base from V and 9 bases from J, with 13 bases between. Unique molecular identifiers were incorporated during preparation of the TCRbeta library. MiXCR was run by TCRdb on the PCR reads, yielding one entry per CDR3 protein. The sample includes around 600,000 distinct CDR3 sequences, about 23% seen only once; the top ten take about 14%. The clonotype originates from a boy younger than two who had a stem cell transplant for acute myeloid leukemia, so the T cells may come from the graft donor. The chain combines TRBV12-5 with TRBJ2-4, with TRBD1 as a possible D gene (5 bases). This specimen was PBMCs, mostly from graft donor cells, taken 360 days after TCRalphabeta/CD19-depleted stem cell transplant. Here the CDR3 DNA reads TGTGCTAGTGGTTTGGGGACCCTAGACAGCATTCAGTACTTC. Translated, it gives CASGLGTLDSIQYF.